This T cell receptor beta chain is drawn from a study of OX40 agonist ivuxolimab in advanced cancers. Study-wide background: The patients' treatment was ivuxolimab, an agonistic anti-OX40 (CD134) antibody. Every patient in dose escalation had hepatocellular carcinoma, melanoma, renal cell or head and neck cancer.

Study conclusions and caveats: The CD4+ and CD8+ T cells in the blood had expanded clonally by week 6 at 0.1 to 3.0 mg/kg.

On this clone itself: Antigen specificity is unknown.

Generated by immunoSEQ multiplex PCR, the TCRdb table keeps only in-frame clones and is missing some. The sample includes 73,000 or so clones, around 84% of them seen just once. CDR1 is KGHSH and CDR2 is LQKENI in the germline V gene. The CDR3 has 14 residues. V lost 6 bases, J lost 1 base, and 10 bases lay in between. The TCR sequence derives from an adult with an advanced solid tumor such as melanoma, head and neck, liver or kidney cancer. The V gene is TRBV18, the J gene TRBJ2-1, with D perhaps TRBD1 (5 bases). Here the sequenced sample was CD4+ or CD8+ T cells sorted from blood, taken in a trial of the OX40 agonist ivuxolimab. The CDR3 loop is CASSRQSSYNEQFF. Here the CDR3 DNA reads TGTGCCAGCTCCCGACAGTCTTCCTACAATGAGCAGTTCTTC.